The 16 T cell receptor beta chains below were found in one sample sequenced in a study of blood T cell repertoires in COVID-19. Sequencing used immunoSEQ multiplex PCR; TCRdb keeps in-frame clones, though not all of them. In the table there are over 100,000 clones, nearly 70% of which are singletons. Sequencing was done on a sample of peripheral blood. Every receptor here comes from a woman aged 70 to 79 with acute or convalescent COVID-19.

The rearrangement uses TRBV29-1 and TRBJ2-7; 16 bases map to TRBD2. The CDR3 has 19 residues. Trimming cost V 4 bases and J 0 bases; bases outside gene matches: 12. CDR1 is SQVTM and CDR2 is ANQGSEA in the germline V gene. CDR3 in amino acids: CSVVKWSGLAGGLSYEQYF. CDR3 sequence (DNA): TGCAGCGTTGTGAAGTGGTCGGGACTAGCGGGAGGGCTCTCCTACGAGCAGTACTTC.

This clone was counted at least ten times. V and J are TRBV19 and TRBJ2-7, with TRBD1 matching 8 bases. V was clipped by 5 bases and J by 0 bases; unmatched bases: 6. This CDR3 comprises 15 residues. Looked up from germline, CDR1 is LNHDA and CDR2 is SQIVND (reference sequence). The CDR3 loop is CASSLSGTGSYEQYF. CDR3 DNA sequence: TGTGCCAGTAGTCTTTCCGGGACAGGCTCCTACGAGCAGTACTTC.

The chain joins TRBV6-1 to TRBJ2-5, with D possibly matching TRBD2 (6 bases). Between the trimmed V and J ends, which lost 1 base and 5 bases, there was a span of 11 bases. The V gene's germline CDR1 is MNHNS and CDR2 SASEGT. The CDR3 spans 14 residues. CDR3 amino acids: CASSEVGGEETQYF. CDR3 DNA sequence: TGTGCCAGCAGTGAAGTGGGGGGAGAGGAGACCCAGTACTTC.

The chain is built from TRBV5-1 and TRBJ2-1; TRBD2 agrees at 11 bases. This CDR3 is built from 20 residues. V dropped 0 bases and J dropped 0; count of bases not matched to a gene: 11. Germline CDR1 SGHRS, CDR2 YFSETQ. The CDR3 nucleotides are TGCGCCAGCAGCTTGGGGCCCAGCCCTAGCGGGGGGAGCTCCTACAATGAGCAGTTCTTC. Its protein product is CASSLGPSPSGGSSYNEQFF.

The V gene is TRBV7-9, the J gene TRBJ2-3; D is possibly TRBD2 (5 bases). The V end was cut by 3 bases, the J end by 2 bases, with 9 bases between. Germline V lookup: CDR1 SEHNR, CDR2 FQNEAQ (reference sequence). This CDR3 has 14 amino acids. The CDR3 DNA follows: TGTGCCAGCAGCTTTGAGGGATACACAGATACGCAGTATTTT. Translated: CASSFEGYTDTQYF.

V gene TRBV19 combines with J gene TRBJ1-6; D perhaps matches TRBD1 (5 bases). V was cut by 5 bases and J by 9 bases, with 20 bases left in between. Germline lookup yields CDR1 LNHDA and CDR2 SQIVND (reference sequence). This CDR3 comprises 16 residues. This CDR3 reads CASSAPSGYEPSPLHF. In DNA form, the CDR3 reads TGTGCCAGTAGTGCCCCCTCAGGGTATGAGCCTTCACCCCTCCACTTT.

This clone was counted only a few times. The chain recombines TRBV6-2 or TRBV6-3 with TRBJ2-5; TRBD2 aligns across 14 bases. V gave up 5 bases and J gave up 5 bases; unmatched junction bases: 10. This CDR3 is built from 17 residues. The germline V gene has CDR1 MNHEY and CDR2 SVGEGT. Here the CDR3 DNA reads TGTGCCAGCAGTAAACGACGACTAGCGGGGGGGCAGGAGACCCAGTACTTC. Residues: CASSKRRLAGGQETQYF.

The chain has TRBV18 and TRBJ1-1; D gene ambiguous. Trimming cost V 3 bases and J 2 bases, with 7 bases left between them. The germline V gene encodes CDR1 KGHSH and CDR2 LQKENI. The CDR3 spans 13 residues. CDR3 nucleotide sequence: TGTGCCAGCTCACCCTCGCTAAACACTGAAGCTTTCTTT. Translating it yields CASSPSLNTEAFF.

V gene TRBV2 combines with J gene TRBJ2-3, with a possible D match to TRBD2 (6 bases). The CDR3 length is 12 residues. The V gene lost 8 bases and the J gene lost 5 bases, with 11 bases spanning the gap. CDR1 and CDR2 (germline): SNHLY, FYNNEI. CDR3 sequence (DNA): TGTGCCAGCTCTGCGGGACTAGATACGCAGTATTTT. As protein: CASSAGLDTQYF.

The gene calls are TRBV5-1 and TRBJ2-7; the match to TRBD1 covers 9 bases. Per germline, CDR1 SGHRS and CDR2 YFSETQ. V lost 2 bases to trimming and J lost 5 bases; unmatched junction nucleotides: 14. This CDR3 spans 17 amino acids. The CDR3 bases are TGCGCCAGCAGCTTAGAGAGGTGGGGGGACAGGGTCGACGAGCAGTACTTC. Encoded protein: CASSLERWGDRVDEQYF.

The gene calls are TRBV6-1 and TRBJ2-5, with D perhaps matching TRBD2 (5 bases). The CDR3 has 13 amino acids. Germline CDR1 MNHNS, CDR2 SASEGT. V was pared by 1 base and J by 7 bases, with 10 bases between. The CDR3 DNA reads TGTGCCAGCAGTGAAGGGACTCGGTGGACCCAGTACTTC. Protein sequence: CASSEGTRWTQYF.

This chain links TRBV10-1 with TRBJ1-4, with 10 bases lining up with TRBD1. The germline CDR1 and CDR2 sequences are WNHNN and SYGVQD (reference sequence). The CDR3 contains 16 residues. J was trimmed by 4 bases and V by 6 bases; bases with no gene match: 8. The CDR3 nucleotides are TGCGCCAGCAGGTTGACAGGGGGCGGGGATAATGAAAAACTGTTTTTT. This codes for CASRLTGGGDNEKLFF.

The rearrangement uses TRBV12-3 or TRBV12-4 and TRBJ1-3; D gene uncertain. Trimming cost V 5 bases and J 7 bases, with 6 bases left between them. This CDR3 contains 11 residues. DNA for the CDR3: TGTGCCAGCAGTCTCGTTAACACCATATATTTT. Translation gives CASSLVNTIYF.

The gene calls are TRBV2 and TRBJ1-2; TRBD1 might be the D (6 bases). V was shortened by 7 bases and J by 8 bases, with 20 bases between the two germline ends. Germline values: CDR1 SNHLY, CDR2 FYNNEI. The CDR3 covers 14 residues. The CDR3 nucleotides read TGTGCCAGCACCAGAACGGGGGGCGGCTTCGGCTACACCTTC. It encodes CASTRTGGGFGYTF.

The chain joins TRBV6-1 to TRBJ2-5, with 8 bases identical to TRBD1. The V and J ends lost 1 base and 5 bases, in that order; junction bases with no gene match: 6. The CDR3 is 15 amino acids. Germline V gives CDR1 MNHNS, CDR2 SASEGT. The CDR3 loop reads CASSEVDRAGETQYF. The CDR3 nucleotides read TGTGCCAGCAGTGAAGTGGACAGGGCGGGGGAGACCCAGTACTTC.

This clone has just a few counts. The chain is built from TRBV7-8 and TRBJ1-1; 7 bases align to TRBD1. Unmatched junction bases numbered 11, after V lost 4 bases and J lost 0 bases. CDR3 length: 17 amino acids. In germline, CDR1 is SGHVS, CDR2 FQNEAQ. CDR3 nucleotides: TGTGCCAGCAGCTATAACAGGGGATGGGGCATGAACACTGAAGCTTTCTTT. Its translation is CASSYNRGWGMNTEAFF.